The 7 T cell receptor beta chains presented below share a single source sample, sequenced in a study of T cell responses to AZD1222 COVID-19 vaccine. Assay used: immunoSEQ multiplex PCR; TCRdb lists only in-frame clones, some missing. The data contain 70,000 to 95,000 clones, under 95% of them singletons. The starting material was peripheral blood, obtained 28 days after the second AZD1222 dose. These TCRs come from an adult who received the AZD1222 COVID-19 vaccine.

This clone appeared a single time. The rearrangement joins TRBV10-2 to TRBJ1-1; TRBD1 matches 7 bases. Germline CDR1 WSHSY, CDR2 SAAADI. V lost 6 bases to trimming and J lost 0 bases; unmatched junction nucleotides: 1. The CDR3 runs to 13 residues. In DNA form, the CDR3 reads TGCGCCAGCAGGGGACAGATGAACACTGAAGCTTTCTTT. Translated, it gives CASRGQMNTEAFF.

The chain uses TRBV3-1 (or the pseudogene TRBV3-2) and TRBJ2-4, with a weak D call TRBD1 (8 bases). This CDR3 is 14 amino acids long. CDR1 and CDR2 from the germline V gene are LGHDT and YNNKEL (reference sequence). Trimming removed 4 bases at V and 8 bases at J, with 15 bases between. The CDR3: CASSLTGGRDIQYF. The CDR3 DNA follows: TGTGCCAGCAGCCTAACAGGGGGGAGGGACATTCAGTACTTC.

The chain links TRBV5-6 to TRBJ2-1; TRBD2 agrees at 7 bases. V was pared by 4 bases and J by 7 bases, with 5 bases of the junction left unmatched. Germline V gives CDR1 SGHDT, CDR2 YYEEEE. The CDR3 covers 13 residues. The CDR3 sequence is CASSGRLANEQFF. DNA of the CDR3: TGTGCCAGCAGCGGAAGACTAGCAAATGAGCAGTTCTTC.

V usage is TRBV27 and J usage is TRBJ1-6; D gene uncertain. V was trimmed by 9 bases and J by 7 bases, leaving 10 bases between them. Germline assignment: CDR1 MNHEY and CDR2 SMNVEV (reference sequence). This CDR3 is built from 12 residues. CDR3 in DNA: TGTGCCAGTACCTTAGGGAATTCACCCCTCCACTTT. Translation gives CASTLGNSPLHF.

The chain has TRBV11-2 and TRBJ2-7; no firm D call. The V end lost 5 bases, the J end lost 4 bases, and 6 bases lay between the germline ends. CDR1 is SGHAT and CDR2 is FQNNGV in the germline V gene. The CDR3 consists of 11 residues. CDR3 sequence (DNA): TGTGCCAGCAGCCGCCTATACGAGCAGTACTTC. Encoded protein: CASSRLYEQYF.

This chain connects TRBV12-5 to TRBJ2-2; TRBD2 might be the D (5 bases). CDR1 LGHNT and CDR2 FRNRAP come from the germline V gene. With 2 bases removed from V and 7 bases from J, the gap between germline ends came to 14 bases. CDR3 length: 15 amino acids. The CDR3 region is CASGLSDYGNGELFF. The CDR3 nucleotides are TGTGCTAGTGGTTTGTCGGATTACGGGAACGGGGAGCTGTTTTTT.

The chain carries TRBV7-3 and TRBJ2-3; 7 nucleotides align to TRBD2. CDR1 is SGHTA and CDR2 is FQGTGA in the germline V gene. V dropped 6 bases and J dropped 4; count of bases not matched to a gene: 7. The CDR3 extends over 14 amino acids. CDR3 region: CASSSRLAPDTQYF. CDR3 in DNA: TGTGCCAGCAGTTCCAGACTAGCCCCAGATACGCAGTATTTT.